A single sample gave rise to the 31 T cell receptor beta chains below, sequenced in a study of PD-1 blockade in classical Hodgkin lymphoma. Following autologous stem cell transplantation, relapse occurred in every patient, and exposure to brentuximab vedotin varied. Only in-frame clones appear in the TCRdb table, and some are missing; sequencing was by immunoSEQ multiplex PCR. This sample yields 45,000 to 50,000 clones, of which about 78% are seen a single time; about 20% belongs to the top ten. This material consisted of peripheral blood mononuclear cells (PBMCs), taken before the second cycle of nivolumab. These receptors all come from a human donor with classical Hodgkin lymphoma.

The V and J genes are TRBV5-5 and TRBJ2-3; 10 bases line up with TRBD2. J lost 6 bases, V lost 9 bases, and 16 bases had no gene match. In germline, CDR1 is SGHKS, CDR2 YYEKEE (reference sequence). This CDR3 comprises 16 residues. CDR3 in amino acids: CATRRESGGAGDTQYF. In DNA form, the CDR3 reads TGTGCCACCCGTCGGGAGAGCGGGGGGGCAGGGGATACGCAGTATTTT. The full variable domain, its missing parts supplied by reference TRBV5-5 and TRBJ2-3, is DAGVTQSPTHLIKTRGQQVTLRCSPISGHKSVSWYQQVLGQGPQFIFQYYEKEERGRGNFPDRFSARQFPNYSSELNVNALLLGDSALYLCATRRESGGAGDTQYFGPGTRLTVL.

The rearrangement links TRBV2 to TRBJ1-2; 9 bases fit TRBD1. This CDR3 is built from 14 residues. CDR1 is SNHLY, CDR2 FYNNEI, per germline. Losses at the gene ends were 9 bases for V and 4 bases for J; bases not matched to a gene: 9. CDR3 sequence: CASRGQGGTYGYTF. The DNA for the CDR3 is TGTGCCAGTAGGGGACAGGGAGGGACCTATGGCTACACCTTC.

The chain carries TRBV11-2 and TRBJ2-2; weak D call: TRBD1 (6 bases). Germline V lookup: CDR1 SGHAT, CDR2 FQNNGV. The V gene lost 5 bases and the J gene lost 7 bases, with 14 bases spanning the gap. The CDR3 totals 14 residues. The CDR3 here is CASSMGQNVGELFF. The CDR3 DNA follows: TGTGCCAGCAGCATGGGACAAAACGTCGGGGAGCTGTTTTTT.

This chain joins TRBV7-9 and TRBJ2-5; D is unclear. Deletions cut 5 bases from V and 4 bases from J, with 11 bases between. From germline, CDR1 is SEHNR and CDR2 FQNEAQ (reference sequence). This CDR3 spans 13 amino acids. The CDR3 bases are TGTGCCAGCAGCCCCCCAGGTAGAGAGACCCAGTACTTC. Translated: CASSPPGRETQYF.

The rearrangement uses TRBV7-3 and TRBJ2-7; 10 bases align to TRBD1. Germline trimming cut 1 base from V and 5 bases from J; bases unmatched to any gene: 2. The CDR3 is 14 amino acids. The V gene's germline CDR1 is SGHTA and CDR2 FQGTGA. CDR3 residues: CASSLRQGADEQYF. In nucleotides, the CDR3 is TGTGCCAGCAGCTTAAGACAGGGGGCTGACGAGCAGTACTTC.

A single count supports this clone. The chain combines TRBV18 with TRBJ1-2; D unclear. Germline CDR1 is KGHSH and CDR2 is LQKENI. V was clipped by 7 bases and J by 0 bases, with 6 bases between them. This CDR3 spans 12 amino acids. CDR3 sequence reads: CASYGANYGYTF. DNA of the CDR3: TGTGCCAGCTACGGGGCTAACTATGGCTACACCTTC.

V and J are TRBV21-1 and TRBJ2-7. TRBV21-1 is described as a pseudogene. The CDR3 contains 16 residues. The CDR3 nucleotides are TGTGCCAGCAGCAAAGCGATATTTTTCCGTAGGTACGAGCAGTACTTC. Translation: CASSKAIFFRRYEQYF.

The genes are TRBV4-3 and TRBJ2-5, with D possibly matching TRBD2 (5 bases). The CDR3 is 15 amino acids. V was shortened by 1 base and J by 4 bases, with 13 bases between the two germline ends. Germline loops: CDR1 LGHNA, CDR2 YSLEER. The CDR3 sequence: CASSQGTGRGETQYF. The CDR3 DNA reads TGCGCCAGCAGCCAAGGGACGGGAAGAGGAGAGACCCAGTACTTC.

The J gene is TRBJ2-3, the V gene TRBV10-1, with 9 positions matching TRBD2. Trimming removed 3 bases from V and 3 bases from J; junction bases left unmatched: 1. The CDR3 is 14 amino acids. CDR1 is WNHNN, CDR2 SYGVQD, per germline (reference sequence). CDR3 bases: TGCGCCAGCAGTGATCTAGCGGGGACAGATACGCAGTATTTT. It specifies CASSDLAGTDTQYF.

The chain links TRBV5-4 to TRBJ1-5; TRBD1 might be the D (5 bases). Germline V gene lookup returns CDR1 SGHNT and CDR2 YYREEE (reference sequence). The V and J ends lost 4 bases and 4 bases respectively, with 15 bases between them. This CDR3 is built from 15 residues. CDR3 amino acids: CASSQAGTLNQPQHF. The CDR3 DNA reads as TGTGCCAGCAGCCAGGCCGGGACTCTTAATCAGCCCCAGCATTTT.

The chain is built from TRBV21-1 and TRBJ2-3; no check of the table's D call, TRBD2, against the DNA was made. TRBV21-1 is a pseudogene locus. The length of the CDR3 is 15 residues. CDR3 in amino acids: CAPPTSGGGTDTQYF. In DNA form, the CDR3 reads TGTGCCCCCCCGACTAGCGGGGGGGGGACAGATACGCAGTATTTT.

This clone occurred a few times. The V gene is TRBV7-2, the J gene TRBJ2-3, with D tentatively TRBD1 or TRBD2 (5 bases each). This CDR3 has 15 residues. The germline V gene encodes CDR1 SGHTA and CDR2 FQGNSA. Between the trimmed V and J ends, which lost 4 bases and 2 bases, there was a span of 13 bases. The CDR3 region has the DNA TGTGCCAGCAGCTACGGGGACCGATCCACAGATACGCAGTATTTT. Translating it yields CASSYGDRSTDTQYF.

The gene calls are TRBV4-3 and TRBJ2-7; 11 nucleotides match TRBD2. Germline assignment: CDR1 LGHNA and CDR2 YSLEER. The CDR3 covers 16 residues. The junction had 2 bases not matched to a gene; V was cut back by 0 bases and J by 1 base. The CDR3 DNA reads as TGCGCCAGCAGCCAAGAGCTAGCGGGGGGATCCTACGAGCAGTACTTC. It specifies CASSQELAGGSYEQYF.

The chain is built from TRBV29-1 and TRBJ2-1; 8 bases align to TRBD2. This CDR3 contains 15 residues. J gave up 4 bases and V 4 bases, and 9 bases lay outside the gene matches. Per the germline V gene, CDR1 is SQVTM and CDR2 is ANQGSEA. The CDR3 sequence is CSVGLAGQLYNEQFF. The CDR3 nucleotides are TGCAGCGTTGGTTTAGCGGGACAACTATACAATGAGCAGTTCTTC.

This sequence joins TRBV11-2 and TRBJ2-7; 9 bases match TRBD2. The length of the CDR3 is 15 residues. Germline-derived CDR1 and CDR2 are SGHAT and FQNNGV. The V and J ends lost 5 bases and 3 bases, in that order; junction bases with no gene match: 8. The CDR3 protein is CASSTTAGGVYEQYF. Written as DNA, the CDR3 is TGTGCCAGCAGCACGACGGCGGGAGGGGTCTACGAGCAGTACTTC. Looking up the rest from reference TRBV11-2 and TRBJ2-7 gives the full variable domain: EAGVAQSPRYKIIEKRQSVAFWCNPISGHATLYWYQQILGQGPKLLIQFQNNGVVDDSQLPKDRFSAERLKGVDSTLKIQPAKLEDSAVYLCASSTTAGGVYEQYFGPGTRLTVT.

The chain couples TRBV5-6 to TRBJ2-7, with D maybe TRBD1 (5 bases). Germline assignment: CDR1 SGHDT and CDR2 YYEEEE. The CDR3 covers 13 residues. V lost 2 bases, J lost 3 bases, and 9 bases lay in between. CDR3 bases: TGTGCCAGCAGCTTAATCAGGGTCTACGAGCAGTACTTC. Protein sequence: CASSLIRVYEQYF. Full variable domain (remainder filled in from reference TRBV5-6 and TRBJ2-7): DAGVTQSPTHLIKTRGQQVTLRCSPKSGHDTVSWYQQALGQGPQFIFQYYEEEERQRGNFPDRFSGHQFPNYSSELNVNALLLGDSALYLCASSLIRVYEQYFGPGTRLTVT.

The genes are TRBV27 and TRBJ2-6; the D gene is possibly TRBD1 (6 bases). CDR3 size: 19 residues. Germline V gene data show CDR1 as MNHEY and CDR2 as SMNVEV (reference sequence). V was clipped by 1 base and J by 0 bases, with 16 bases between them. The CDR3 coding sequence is TGTGCCAGCAGTTTATACGTACTGGGGGCGAGCTCTGGGGCCAACGTCCTGACTTTC. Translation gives CASSLYVLGASSGANVLTF.

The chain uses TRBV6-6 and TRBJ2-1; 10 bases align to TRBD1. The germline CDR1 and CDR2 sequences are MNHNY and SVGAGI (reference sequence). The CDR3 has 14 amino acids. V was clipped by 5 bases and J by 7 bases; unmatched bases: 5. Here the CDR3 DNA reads TGTGCCAGCAGTGGACAGGGGGGTGGAAATGAGCAGTTCTTC. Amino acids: CASSGQGGGNEQFF.

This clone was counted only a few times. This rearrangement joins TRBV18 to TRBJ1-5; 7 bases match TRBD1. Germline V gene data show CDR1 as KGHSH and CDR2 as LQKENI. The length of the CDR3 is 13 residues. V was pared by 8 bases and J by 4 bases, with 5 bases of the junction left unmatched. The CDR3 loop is CASHGQVNQPQHF. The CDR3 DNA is TGTGCCAGCCACGGACAGGTAAATCAGCCCCAGCATTTT. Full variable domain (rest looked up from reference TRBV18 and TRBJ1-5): NAGVMQNPRHLVRRRGQEARLRCSPMKGHSHVYWYRQLPEEGLKFMVYLQKENIIDESGMPKERFSAEFPKEGPSILRIQQVVRGDSAAYFCASHGQVNQPQHFGDGTRLSIL.

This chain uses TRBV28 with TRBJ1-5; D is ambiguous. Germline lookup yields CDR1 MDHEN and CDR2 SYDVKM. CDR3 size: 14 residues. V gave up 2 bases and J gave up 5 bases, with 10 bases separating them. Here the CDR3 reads CASSLVKRYQPQHF. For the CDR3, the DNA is TGTGCCAGCAGTTTAGTGAAAAGGTATCAGCCCCAGCATTTT. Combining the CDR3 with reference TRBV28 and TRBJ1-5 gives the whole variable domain DVKVTQSSRYLVKRTGEKVFLECVQDMDHENMFWYRQDPGLGLRLIYFSYDVKMKEKGDIPEGYSVSREKKERFSLILESASTNQTSMYLCASSLVKRYQPQHFGDGTRLSIL.

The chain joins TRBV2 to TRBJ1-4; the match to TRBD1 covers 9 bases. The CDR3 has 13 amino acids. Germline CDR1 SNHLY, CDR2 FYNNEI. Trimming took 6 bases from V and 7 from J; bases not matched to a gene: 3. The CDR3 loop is CASRDRGAEKLFF. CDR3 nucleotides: TGTGCCAGCAGGGACAGGGGTGCTGAAAAACTGTTTTTT.

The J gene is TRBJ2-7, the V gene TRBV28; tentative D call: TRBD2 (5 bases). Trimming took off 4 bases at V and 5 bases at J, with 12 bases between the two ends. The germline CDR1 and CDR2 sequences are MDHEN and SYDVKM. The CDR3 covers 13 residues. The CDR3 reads CASSWVSGNEQYF. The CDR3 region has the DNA TGTGCCAGCAGTTGGGTCTCGGGGAACGAGCAGTACTTC.

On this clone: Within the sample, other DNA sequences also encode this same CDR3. The CDR3 loop reads CSARDRPYEQYF. The CDR3 bases are TGCAGCGCCCGGGACAGGCCCTACGAGCAGTACTTC. This sequence joins TRBV29-1 and TRBJ2-7, with 8 positions matching TRBD1. With 7 bases clipped from V and 2 bases from J, the junction kept 4 bases outside the gene matches. Germline CDR1 is SQVTM and CDR2 is ANQGSEA. The CDR3 runs to 12 residues.

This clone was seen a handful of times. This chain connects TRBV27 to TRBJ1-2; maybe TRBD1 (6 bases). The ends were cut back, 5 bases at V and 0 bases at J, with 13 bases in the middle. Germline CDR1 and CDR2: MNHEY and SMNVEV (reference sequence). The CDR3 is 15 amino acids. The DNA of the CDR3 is TGTGCCAGCAGTATCACAGGGACCACTAACTATGGCTACACCTTC. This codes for CASSITGTTNYGYTF.

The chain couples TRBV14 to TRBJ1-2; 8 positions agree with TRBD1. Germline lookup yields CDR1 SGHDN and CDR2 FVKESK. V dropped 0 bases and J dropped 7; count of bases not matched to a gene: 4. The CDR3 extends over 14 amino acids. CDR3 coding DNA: TGTGCCAGCAGCCAAGACAGGGGGCGGTTTGGCTACACCTTC. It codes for CASSQDRGRFGYTF.

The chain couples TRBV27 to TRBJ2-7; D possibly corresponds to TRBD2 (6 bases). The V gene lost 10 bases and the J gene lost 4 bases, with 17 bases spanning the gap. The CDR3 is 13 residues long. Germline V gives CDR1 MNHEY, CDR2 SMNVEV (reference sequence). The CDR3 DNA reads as TGTGCCACCAAATACTCCCGGGGGTACGAGCAGTACTTC. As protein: CATKYSRGYEQYF.

This CDR3 reads CASSFYGSMGEQYF. Here the CDR3 DNA reads TGTGCCAGCAGTTTCTACGGGTCCATGGGGGAGCAGTACTTC. V and J are TRBV28 and TRBJ2-7; D unresolved. Per germline, CDR1 MDHEN and CDR2 SYDVKM. The V end was cut by 3 bases, the J end by 7 bases, with 16 bases between. This CDR3 region has 14 residues.

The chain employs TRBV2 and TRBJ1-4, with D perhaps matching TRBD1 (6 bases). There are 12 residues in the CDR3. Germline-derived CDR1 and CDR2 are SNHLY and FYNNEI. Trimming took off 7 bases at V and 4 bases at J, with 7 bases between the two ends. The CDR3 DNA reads TGTGCCAGCATCAGGGGTAATGAAAAACTGTTTTTT. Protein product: CASIRGNEKLFF.

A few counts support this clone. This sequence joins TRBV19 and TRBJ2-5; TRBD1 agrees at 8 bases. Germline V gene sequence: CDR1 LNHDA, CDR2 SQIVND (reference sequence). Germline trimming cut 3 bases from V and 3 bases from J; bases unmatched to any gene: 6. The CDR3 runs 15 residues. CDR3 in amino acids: CASSMPGQVKETQYF. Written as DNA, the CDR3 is TGTGCCAGTAGTATGCCGGGACAGGTGAAAGAGACCCAGTACTTC. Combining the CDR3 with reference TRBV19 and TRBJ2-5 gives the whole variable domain DGGITQSPKYLFRKEGQNVTLSCEQNLNHDAMYWYRQDPGQGLRLIYYSQIVNDFQKGDIAEGYSVSREKKESFPLTVTSAQKNPTAFYLCASSMPGQVKETQYFGPGTRLLVL.

This CDR3 is CASSRTGGETQYF. The CDR3 region has the DNA TGTGCCAGCAGCAGAACAGGGGGCGAGACCCAGTACTTC. J is TRBJ2-5 and V is TRBV7-2, with 9 positions matching TRBD1. Per germline, CDR1 SGHTA and CDR2 FQGNSA. The CDR3 has 13 amino acids. The junction had 3 bases not matched to a gene; V was cut back by 5 bases and J by 5 bases.

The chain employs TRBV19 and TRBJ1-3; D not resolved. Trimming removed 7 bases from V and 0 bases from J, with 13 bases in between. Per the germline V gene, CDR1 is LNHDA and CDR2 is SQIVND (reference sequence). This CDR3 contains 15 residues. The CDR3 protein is CASTRSLRSGNTIYF. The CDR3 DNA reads TGTGCCAGTACCAGGTCCTTACGCTCTGGAAACACCATATATTTT.